The rows below give T cell receptor beta chains drawn from one sample of a study of vaccination and CD4 T cells after COVID-19. A single record per CDR3 protein comes from TCRdb applying MiXCR to the PCR reads. The data show approximately 25,000 distinct CDR3 sequences, about three fifths seen once. Which antigens these TCRs recognize remains unknown. Material: CD4+ T cells from blood, cultured in vitro. These TCRs come from a human donor who had recovered from COVID-19. Both conserved end residues are part of each CDR3. Each record gives: J gene, V gene, D gene, clone size, CDR3 protein, CDR3 DNA. A D gene is named only where the DNA matches it firmly. Where a row states a size, it is once, few, many or the class of an expanded clone; other rows omit it.

J: TRBJ1-2; V: TRBV28; D: TRBD1; size: .; CDR3: CASSLTGPPYGYTF; DNA: TGTGCCAGCAGTTTGACAGGGCCTCCCTATGGCTACACCTTC
J: TRBJ2-5; V: TRBV7-2; D: TRBD2; size: .; CDR3: CASSFGTSGSYQETQYF; DNA: TGTGCCAGCAGCTTCGGGACTAGCGGGAGTTACCAAGAGACCCAGTACTTC
J: TRBJ2-1; V: TRBV20-1; D: TRBD2; size: .; CDR3: CSASPLAGGLHEQFF; DNA: TGCAGTGCTAGCCCTCTAGCGGGAGGTCTCCATGAGCAGTTCTTC
J: TRBJ1-5; V: TRBV20-1; D: TRBD1; size: .; CDR3: CSSQGGNQPQHF; DNA: TGCAGTTCACAGGGGGGGAATCAGCCCCAGCATTTT
J: TRBJ1-5; V: TRBV29-1; D: .; size: .; CDR3: CSVGGTPNQPQHF; DNA: TGCAGCGTTGGGGGGACACCCAATCAGCCCCAGCATTTT
J: TRBJ1-1; V: TRBV19; D: .; size: .; CDR3: CASSITQLGGYTEAFF; DNA: TGTGCCAGTAGTATAACCCAACTCGGGGGTTACACTGAAGCTTTCTTT
J: TRBJ2-1; V: TRBV7-9; D: .; size: .; CDR3: CASSPSNLARVNEQFF; DNA: TGTGCCAGCAGCCCTAGTAACTTAGCAAGGGTCAATGAGCAGTTCTTC
J: TRBJ2-5; V: TRBV18; D: TRBD2; size: .; CDR3: CASSPPGLAIQETQYF; DNA: TGTGCCAGCTCACCACCGGGACTAGCGATCCAAGAGACCCAGTACTTC
J: TRBJ1-1; V: TRBV2; D: .; size: few; CDR3: CASSEAPDTEAFF; DNA: TGTGCCAGCAGTGAAGCCCCTGATACTGAAGCTTTCTTT
J: TRBJ2-2; V: TRBV12-3/TRBV12-4; D: TRBD2; size: .; CDR3: CASSFSGGELFF; DNA: TGTGCCAGCAGTTTTAGCGGGGGCGAGCTGTTTTTT
J: TRBJ2-3; V: TRBV7-2; D: .; size: once; CDR3: CASTETFSTDTQYF; DNA: TGTGCCAGCACCGAGACTTTTAGCACAGATACGCAGTATTTT
J: TRBJ2-7; V: TRBV28; D: .; size: .; CDR3: CASSLGGSYEQYF; DNA: TGTGCCAGCAGTTTGGGGGGTTCCTACGAGCAGTACTTC
J: TRBJ1-1; V: TRBV15; D: .; size: .; CDR3: CATSRINRAPSEAFF; DNA: TGTGCCACCAGCAGGATCAACAGGGCCCCCTCCGAAGCTTTCTTT
J: TRBJ1-3; V: TRBV5-1; D: TRBD1; size: .; CDR3: CASSAGQEGNTIYF; DNA: TGCGCCAGCAGCGCCGGACAGGAGGGAAACACCATATATTTT
J: TRBJ1-5; V: TRBV7-9; D: .; size: .; CDR3: CASSFGLGPLNQPQHF; DNA: TGTGCCAGCAGCTTCGGGTTGGGGCCCCTCAATCAGCCCCAGCATTTT
J: TRBJ1-2; V: TRBV7-2; D: .; size: .; CDR3: CASTEERTKYTF; DNA: TGTGCCAGCACCGAAGAAAGGACGAAATACACCTTC
J: TRBJ1-1; V: TRBV12-3/TRBV12-4; D: TRBD1; size: .; CDR3: CASSFADRGHGAFF; DNA: TGTGCCAGCAGTTTCGCAGACAGGGGGCATGGGGCTTTCTTT
J: TRBJ1-5; V: TRBV20-1; D: .; size: .; CDR3: CSAKITGTRNQPQHF; DNA: TGCAGTGCTAAGATTACCGGGACTCGAAATCAGCCCCAGCATTTT
J: TRBJ2-6; V: TRBV7-6; D: TRBD2; size: .; CDR3: CASSLGLAGGANVLTF; DNA: TGTGCCAGCAGCCTCGGGCTAGCGGGGGGGGCCAACGTCCTGACTTTC
J: TRBJ1-6; V: TRBV3-1; D: .; size: .; CDR3: CASSQAGSPLHF; DNA: TGTGCCAGCAGCCAAGCCGGATCACCCCTCCACTTT
J: TRBJ2-7; V: TRBV7-9; D: .; size: few; CDR3: CASSSWSVDGNEQYF; DNA: TGTGCCAGCAGCTCGTGGTCTGTGGATGGGAACGAGCAGTACTTC
J: TRBJ2-5; V: TRBV2; D: .; size: .; CDR3: CASSEQGRQTQYF; DNA: TGTGCCAGCAGTGAACAGGGGAGGCAGACCCAGTACTTC
J: TRBJ1-2; V: TRBV6-2/TRBV6-3; D: .; size: .; CDR3: CASTPGRGNYGYTF; DNA: TGTGCCAGCACGCCCGGGAGGGGAAACTATGGCTACACCTTC
J: TRBJ1-1; V: TRBV19; D: TRBD1; size: .; CDR3: CASSLRPGTGVEAEAFF; DNA: TGTGCCAGTAGTCTCCGTCCCGGGACAGGGGTGGAGGCTGAAGCTTTCTTT
J: TRBJ2-2; V: TRBV19; D: TRBD2; size: .; CDR3: CASMRRGANTGELFF; DNA: TGTGCCAGTATGAGGCGGGGGGCGAACACCGGGGAGCTGTTTTTT
J: TRBJ2-1; V: TRBV25-1; D: TRBD2; size: .; CDR3: CASGETSGRGDEQFF; DNA: TGTGCCAGCGGGGAGACTAGCGGGAGGGGAGATGAGCAGTTCTTC